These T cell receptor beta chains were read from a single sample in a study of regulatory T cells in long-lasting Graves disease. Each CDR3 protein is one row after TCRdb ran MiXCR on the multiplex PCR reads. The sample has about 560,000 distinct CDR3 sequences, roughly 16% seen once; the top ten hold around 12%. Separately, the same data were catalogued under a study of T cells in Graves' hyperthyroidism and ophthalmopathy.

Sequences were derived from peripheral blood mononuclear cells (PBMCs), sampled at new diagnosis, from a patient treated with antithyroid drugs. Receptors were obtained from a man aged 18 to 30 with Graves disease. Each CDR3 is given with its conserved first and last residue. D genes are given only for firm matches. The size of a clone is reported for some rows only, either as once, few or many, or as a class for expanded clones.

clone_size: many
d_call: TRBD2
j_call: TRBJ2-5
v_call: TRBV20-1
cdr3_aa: CGLRSGSETQYF
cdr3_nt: TGCGGCCTCCGGAGCGGGAGTGAGACCCAGTACTTC

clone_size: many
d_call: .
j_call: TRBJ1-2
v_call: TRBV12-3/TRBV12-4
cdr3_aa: CASTLGSDGVGYTF
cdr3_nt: TGTGCCAGCACCCTAGGGAGCGACGGGGTCGGCTACACCTTC

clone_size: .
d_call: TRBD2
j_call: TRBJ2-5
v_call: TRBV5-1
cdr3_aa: CASSTGLAGVWGETQYF
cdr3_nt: TGCGCCAGCAGCACCGGACTAGCGGGAGTCTGGGGAGAGACCCAGTACTTC

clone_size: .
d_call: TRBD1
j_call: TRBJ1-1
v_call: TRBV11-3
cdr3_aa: CASSQDRGMATEAFF
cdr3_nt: TGTGCCAGCAGCCAAGACAGGGGTATGGCTACTGAAGCTTTCTTT

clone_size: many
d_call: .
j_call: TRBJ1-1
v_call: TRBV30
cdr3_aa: CAWSVMVPDGEAFF
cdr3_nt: TGTGCCTGGAGTGTTATGGTGCCTGATGGTGAAGCTTTCTTT

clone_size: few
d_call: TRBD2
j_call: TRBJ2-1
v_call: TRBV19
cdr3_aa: CASSIASGSNEQFF
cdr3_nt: TGTGCCAGTAGTATAGCCAGCGGGAGTAATGAGCAGTTCTTC

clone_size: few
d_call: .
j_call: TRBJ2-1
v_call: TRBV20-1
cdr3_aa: CSALKQNDEQFF
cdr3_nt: TGCAGTGCTCTGAAACAAAACGATGAGCAGTTCTTC

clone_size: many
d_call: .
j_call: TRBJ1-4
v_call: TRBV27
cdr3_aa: CASSLIGGLNEKLFF
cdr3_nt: TGTGCCAGCAGTTTAATCGGAGGGCTTAACGAAAAACTGTTTTTT

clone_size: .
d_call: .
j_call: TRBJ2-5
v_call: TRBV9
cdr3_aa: CASSVAPHEGLETQYF
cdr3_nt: TGTGCCAGCAGCGTAGCTCCCCACGAAGGGTTAGAGACCCAGTACTTC

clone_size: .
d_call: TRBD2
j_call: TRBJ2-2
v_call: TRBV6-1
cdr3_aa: CATRTSGLLGGTGELFF
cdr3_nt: TGTGCCACCCGGACTAGCGGGTTATTGGGGGGCACCGGGGAGCTGTTTTTT

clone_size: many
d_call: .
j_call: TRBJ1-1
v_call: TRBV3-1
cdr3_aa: CASSHTLGSAFF
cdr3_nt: TGTGCCAGCAGCCATACTCTGGGTTCGGCTTTCTTT

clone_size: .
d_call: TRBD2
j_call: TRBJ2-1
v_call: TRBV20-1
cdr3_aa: CSYPGLAGEWIYNEQFF
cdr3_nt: TGCAGTTACCCCGGACTAGCGGGAGAGTGGATCTACAATGAGCAGTTCTTC

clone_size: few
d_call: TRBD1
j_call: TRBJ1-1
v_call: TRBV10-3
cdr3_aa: CATTLSGTANTEAFF
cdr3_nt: TGTGCCACGACCTTATCCGGGACAGCTAACACTGAAGCTTTCTTT

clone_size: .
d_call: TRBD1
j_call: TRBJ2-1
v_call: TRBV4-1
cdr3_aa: CASRPSGGVYNEQFF
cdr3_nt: TGCGCCAGCAGACCATCAGGGGGCGTCTACAATGAGCAGTTCTTC